These T cell receptor beta chains were read from a single sample in a study of blood T cell repertoires in COVID-19. TCRdb keeps only in-frame clones here, not all; method: immunoSEQ multiplex PCR. The sample shows around 68,000 clones, 70% to 85% of them seen only once. The sample was peripheral blood. These receptors all stem from a man older than 75 with active COVID-19. The CDR3 runs from the conserved cysteine through the conserved F or W. A D gene is named only where the DNA matches it firmly. Clone size appears in some rows only: once, few, many, or a class for an expanded clone.

CASSPTGVEQYF TGCGCCAGCAGCCCGACAGGGGTCGAGCAGTACTTC TRBJ2-7 TRBV4-1 - TRBD1
CASSLGQGTIPYEQYF TGCGCCAGCAGCTTGGGACAGGGGACGATCCCCTACGAGCAGTACTTC TRBJ2-7 TRBV5-1 - TRBD1
CASSPLETTYNEQFF TGTGCCAGCTCACCACTTGAGACTACCTACAATGAGCAGTTCTTC TRBJ2-1 TRBV18 - -
CASTVLATGTDTQYF TGTGCCAGCACCGTACTAGCGACCGGAACAGATACGCAGTATTTT TRBJ2-3 TRBV2 - TRBD2
CASSPGLAGGPEETQYF TGTGCCAGCAGCCCGGGACTAGCGGGGGGGCCGGAGGAGACCCAGTACTTC TRBJ2-5 TRBV5-4 - TRBD2
CASSPRQGPGTEAFF TGTGCCAGCAGCCCCCGACAGGGCCCGGGCACTGAAGCTTTCTTT TRBJ1-1 TRBV14 - TRBD1
CASSKPAKNNEQFF TGTGCCAGCAGCAAACCCGCGAAAAACAATGAGCAGTTCTTC TRBJ2-1 TRBV6-2/TRBV6-3 - -
CATGTSGGYEQYF TGTGCCACAGGGACTAGCGGGGGATACGAGCAGTACTTC TRBJ2-7 TRBV19 - TRBD2
CASSNCQGCTF TGTGCCAGCAGCAATTGCCAGGGGTGCACCTTC TRBJ1-2 TRBV21-1 - -
CASSGQGVSTEAFF TGTGCCAGCAGCGGACAGGGGGTAAGCACTGAAGCTTTCTTT TRBJ1-1 TRBV5-4 - TRBD1
CASSQGGVYNEQFF TGTGCCAGCAGCCAAGGCGGAGTCTACAATGAGCAGTTCTTC TRBJ2-1 TRBV3-1/TRBV3-2 - -
CASSQGTGRETQYF TGTGCCAGCAGCCAAGGGACAGGGAGAGAGACCCAGTACTTC TRBJ2-5 TRBV7-3 - TRBD1
CASSYLDNEQFF TGTGCCAGCAGTTACCTTGACAATGAGCAGTTCTTC TRBJ2-1 TRBV6-5 - -
CASSHSNTGELFF TGTGCCAGCAGCCACTCGAACACCGGGGAGCTGTTTTTT TRBJ2-2 TRBV12-3/TRBV12-4 - -
CASSVDQNRANTGELFF TGTGCCAGCAGCGTAGATCAGAACAGGGCGAACACCGGGGAGCTGTTTTTT TRBJ2-2 TRBV9 - -
CATSDGQAGETQYF TGTGCCACCAGTGATGGACAGGCTGGGGAGACCCAGTACTTC TRBJ2-5 TRBV24-1 once TRBD1
CASSPQTGGYSPLHF TGTGCCAGCAGCCCGCAGACAGGGGGCTATTCACCCCTCCACTTT TRBJ1-6 TRBV6-2/TRBV6-3 - TRBD1
CASRTGTRLSDEQFF TGTGCCAGCAGAACCGGGACTCGCTTAAGCGATGAGCAGTTCTTC TRBJ2-1 TRBV6-6 - -
CASSLGQAGVALGYTF TGTGCCAGCAGCTTGGGGCAGGCGGGGGTCGCCTTAGGCTACACCTTC TRBJ1-2 TRBV7-8 - -
CASSEAFIGASSYEQYF TGTGCCAGCAGTGAAGCGTTTATAGGGGCTAGCTCCTACGAGCAGTACTTC TRBJ2-7 TRBV2 few -
CASSRRTGQAGELFF TGTGCCAGCAGTCGTAGGACAGGGCAGGCCGGGGAGCTGTTTTTT TRBJ2-2 TRBV7-2 - TRBD1
CASSVEGGRDTGELFF TGTGCCAGCAGCGTAGAAGGAGGGAGGGACACCGGGGAGCTGTTTTTT TRBJ2-2 TRBV9 few TRBD2
CASSFRLAGLYEQYF TGTGCCAGCAGCTTCCGACTAGCGGGACTCTACGAGCAGTACTTC TRBJ2-7 TRBV7-8 - TRBD2
CAWSAQGTNQPQHF TGTGCCTGGAGTGCGCAGGGGACCAATCAGCCCCAGCATTTT TRBJ1-5 TRBV30 - -
CASSLGPGANVLTF TGTGCCAGCAGCTTAGGGCCCGGGGCCAACGTCCTGACTTTC TRBJ2-6 TRBV7-3 - -
CASSVDINTEAFF TGTGCCAGCAGCGTAGACATTAACACTGAAGCTTTCTTT TRBJ1-1 TRBV9 - -
CASSPSGGGYGYTF TGTGCCAGCAGCCCCTCAGGGGGCGGCTATGGCTACACCTTC TRBJ1-2 TRBV7-2 - TRBD1
CAISPSRGSGETQYF TGTGCCATCAGCCCAAGCAGGGGGTCCGGAGAGACCCAGTACTTC TRBJ2-5 TRBV10-3 - TRBD1
CASSLGQGGGYTF TGCGCCAGCAGCTTGGGACAGGGCGGTGGCTACACCTTC TRBJ1-2 TRBV5-1 - TRBD1
CASSPVGGSETQYF TGTGCCAGCAGCCCGGTGGGGGGGTCAGAGACCCAGTACTTC TRBJ2-5 TRBV3-1/TRBV3-2 - TRBD2
CATADISSGTYEQFF TGTGCCACTGCGGATATCTCTAGCGGGACGTATGAGCAGTTCTTC TRBJ2-1 TRBV24-1 once TRBD2
CASSRLESYNEQFF TGTGCCAGCAGCCGACTGGAATCCTACAATGAGCAGTTCTTC TRBJ2-1 TRBV3-1/TRBV3-2 - -
CASSTGPGQASNTGELFF TGTGCCAGTAGCACAGGCCCCGGACAGGCATCGAACACCGGGGAGCTGTTTTTT TRBJ2-2 TRBV19 - TRBD1
CASSPDRVTEAFF TGTGCCAGCAGTCCGGACAGGGTTACTGAAGCTTTCTTT TRBJ1-1 TRBV7-2 - TRBD1
CASSLFGTGTDEQYF TGTGCCAGCAGCTTATTTGGGACAGGGACAGACGAGCAGTACTTC TRBJ2-7 TRBV11-2 - TRBD1
CASSERAGGAYEAFF TGTGCCAGCAGCGAACGGGCAGGGGGCGCTTATGAAGCTTTCTTT TRBJ1-1 TRBV7-6 - TRBD1
CASSQDRVNEKLFF TGTGCCAGCAGCCAGGACAGGGTCAACGAAAAACTGTTTTTT TRBJ1-4 TRBV4-2 - TRBD1
CASSLSSAGSYNEQFF TGTGCCAGCAGTTTATCAAGTGCGGGCTCCTACAATGAGCAGTTCTTC TRBJ2-1 TRBV27 - -
CASSVGPDRAYEQYF TGTGCCAGCAGCGTAGGACCGGACAGGGCATACGAGCAGTACTTC TRBJ2-7 TRBV9 once TRBD1
CASNNRASTEAFF TGTGCCAGCAACAACAGGGCGAGCACTGAAGCTTTCTTT TRBJ1-1 TRBV14 - -
CSVKYLGEQFF TGCAGCGTCAAATACCTAGGTGAGCAGTTCTTC TRBJ2-1 TRBV29-1 - -
CASSQGQAGNSPLHF TGTGCCAGCAGCCAAGGACAGGCGGGTAATTCACCCCTCCACTTT TRBJ1-6 TRBV3-1/TRBV3-2 - -
CATSHTGSTDTQYF TGTGCCACCAGTCATACAGGTAGCACAGATACGCAGTATTTT TRBJ2-3 TRBV24-1 - -
CASRDKNTGELFF TGCGCCAGCAGGGACAAGAACACCGGGGAGCTGTTTTTT TRBJ2-2 TRBV4-3 - -
CASSPRGRGPEDTQYF TGTGCCAGCAGCCCACGGGGTCGAGGGCCCGAAGATACGCAGTATTTT TRBJ2-3 TRBV9 - -
CASSIYRDTDQPQHF TGTGCCAGTAGTATTTATAGGGACACGGATCAGCCCCAGCATTTT TRBJ1-5 TRBV19 few -
CASTGTGDYGYTF TGTGCCAGCACCGGGACAGGGGATTACGGCTACACCTTC TRBJ1-2 TRBV4-2 - TRBD1
CASSLTRDRGGETQYF TGTGCCAGCAGCTTAACACGGGACAGGGGTGGGGAGACCCAGTACTTC TRBJ2-5 TRBV7-2 - TRBD1
CASSLGAVSGKVYEQYF TGTGCCAGCAGCTTAGGGGCAGTTAGCGGGAAGGTTTACGAGCAGTACTTC TRBJ2-7 TRBV7-9 - TRBD2
CASSRLAEMSTDTQYF TGTGCCAGCAGTAGGCTAGCGGAGATGAGCACAGATACGCAGTATTTT TRBJ2-3 TRBV5-5 - TRBD2